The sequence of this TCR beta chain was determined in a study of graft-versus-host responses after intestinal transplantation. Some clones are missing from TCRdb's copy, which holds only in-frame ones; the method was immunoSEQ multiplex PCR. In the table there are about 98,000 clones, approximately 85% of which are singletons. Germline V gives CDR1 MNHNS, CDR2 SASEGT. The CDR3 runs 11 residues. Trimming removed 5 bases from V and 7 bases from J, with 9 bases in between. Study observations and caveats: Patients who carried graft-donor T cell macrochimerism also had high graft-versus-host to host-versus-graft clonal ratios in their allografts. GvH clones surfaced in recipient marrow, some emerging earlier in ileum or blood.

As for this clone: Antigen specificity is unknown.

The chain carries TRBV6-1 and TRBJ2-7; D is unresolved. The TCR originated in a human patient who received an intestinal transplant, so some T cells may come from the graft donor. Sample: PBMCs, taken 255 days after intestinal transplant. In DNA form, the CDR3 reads TGTGCCAGCAGTTTCAAGTCTGAGCAGTACGTC. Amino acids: CASSFKSEQYV.